What follows are 14 T cell receptor beta chains derived from one specimen sequenced in a study of T cell repertoires in cytomegalovirus infection. MiXCR was run by TCRdb on the reads, yielding one entry per CDR3 protein. The table has about 310,000 distinct CDR3 sequences, roughly 25% seen once. Their antigen targets remain unknown. This material consisted of cultured PBMCs, taken from culture after CMV antigen stimulation. Source of these receptors: a human donor in good health (CMV status not recorded). Some clones in this sample may be carry-over from other donors' samples.

The chain's CDR3 is CASSLAGLRGGGIQYF. In DNA, the CDR3 is TGTGCCAGCAGCTTAGCGGGACTAAGGGGGGGTGGCATTCAGTACTTC. The chain links TRBV7-8 to TRBJ2-4, with D perhaps TRBD2 (7 bases). Trimming took off 0 bases at V and 9 bases at J, with 18 bases between the two ends. The germline V gene has CDR1 SGHVS and CDR2 FQNEAQ. This CDR3 comprises 16 residues.

There are a few counts of this clonotype. The chain employs TRBV5-6 and TRBJ2-7; no definite D call. CDR1 and CDR2 from the germline V gene are SGHDT and YYEEEE. The CDR3 has 14 amino acids. V lost 0 bases and J lost 6, with 13 bases in between. The CDR3 DNA reads as TGTGCCAGCAGCTTGGGTAGGTGGGGTTCCGAGCAGTACGTC. Translation: CASSLGRWGSEQYV.

V gene TRBV6-6 combines with J gene TRBJ2-1; D ambiguous. In germline, CDR1 is MNHNY, CDR2 SVGAGI (reference sequence). The CDR3 is 11 amino acids. V dropped 5 bases and J dropped 8 bases, with 7 bases sitting between them. CDR3 sequence reads: CASSPMHEQFF. Here the CDR3 DNA reads TGTGCCAGCAGTCCGATGCATGAGCAGTTCTTC.

The table lists this clonotype with a few counts. The chain joins TRBV7-6 to TRBJ2-7; 11 nucleotides align to TRBD2. Germline assignment: CDR1 SGHVS and CDR2 FNYEAQ. CDR3 length: 18 residues. Unmatched junction bases numbered 11, after V lost 4 bases and J lost 0 bases. CDR3 DNA sequence: TGTGCCAGCAGCTCCAAGTCCCGACTAGCGGGGAGCTCCTACGAGCAGTACTTC. Translated, it gives CASSSKSRLAGSSYEQYF.

The V and J genes are TRBV19 and TRBJ2-2; TRBD2 matches at 11 bases. V gave up 7 bases and J gave up 3 bases; unmatched junction bases: 7. CDR3 size: 16 residues. Germline loops: CDR1 LNHDA, CDR2 SQIVND (reference sequence). In DNA form, the CDR3 reads TGTGCCAGTAATAGCGGGAGGGGGTGGGACACCGGGGAGCTGTTTTTT. Its protein product is CASNSGRGWDTGELFF.

The chain has TRBV6-5 and TRBJ2-5; no clear D. Germline V gene sequence: CDR1 MNHEY, CDR2 SVGAGI. This CDR3 has 14 residues. Trimming took 6 bases from V and 2 from J, leaving 13 bases between them. DNA for the CDR3: TGTGCCAGCAGGTCCGGCGGAGCTCAAGAGACCCAGTACTTC. This sequence encodes CASRSGGAQETQYF.

This clonotype was detected a few times. The rearrangement joins TRBV20-1 to TRBJ2-2; 10 nucleotides agree with TRBD2. CDR3 length: 17 amino acids. The germline V gene encodes CDR1 DFQATT and CDR2 SNEGSKA (reference sequence). V shed 7 bases and J 0 bases; nucleotides not matched to a gene: 11. Written as DNA, the CDR3 is TGCAGTGTTGATCCGGGACTAGCGAACGCGAACACCGGGGAGCTGTTTTTT. This translates into CSVDPGLANANTGELFF.

The chain has TRBV3-1 and TRBJ1-5; D gene uncertain. CDR3 length: 14 residues. Trimming took off 2 bases at V and 4 bases at J, with 9 bases between the two ends. Germline CDR1 reads LGHDT; CDR2 reads YNNKEL (reference sequence). CDR3: CASSQSGRNQPQHF. The CDR3 DNA is TGTGCCAGCAGCCAATCGGGCCGAAATCAGCCCCAGCATTTT.

This clonotype came up a few times. The V call is TRBV28, the J call TRBJ1-2; D uncertain. The V gene lost 7 bases and the J gene lost 5 bases, with 5 bases spanning the gap. The length of the CDR3 is 10 residues. CDR1 is MDHEN, CDR2 SYDVKM, per germline. CDR3 loop: CASNGYGYTF. The CDR3 DNA reads TGTGCCAGCAATGGGTATGGCTACACCTTC.

This clonotype was observed many times. The chain employs TRBV7-9 and TRBJ2-7; 8 bases line up with TRBD1. J was trimmed by 6 bases and V by 5 bases; bases with no gene match: 15. Germline V gives CDR1 SEHNR, CDR2 FQNEAQ (reference sequence). The CDR3 contains 16 residues. CDR3 loop: CASSIRLEDRGSEQYV. The CDR3 bases are TGTGCCAGCAGCATCAGACTAGAAGACAGGGGAAGCGAGCAGTACGTC.

The table lists this clonotype with a few counts. The chain carries TRBV28 and TRBJ2-7; D might be TRBD2 (6 bases). Germline V gene sequence: CDR1 MDHEN, CDR2 SYDVKM. V lost 5 bases to trimming and J lost 6 bases, with 14 bases between them. This CDR3 spans 13 amino acids. The CDR3 DNA follows: TGTGCCAGCAGTCCCCTAGGAGCGGGCGAGCAGTACTTC. Translation gives CASSPLGAGEQYF.

This clonotype was counted at least ten times. The V and J genes are TRBV7-2 and TRBJ2-3; the match to TRBD1 covers 8 bases. V was pared by 5 bases and J by 0 bases, with 7 bases of the junction left unmatched. The CDR3 has 16 residues. Germline V CDR1 and CDR2: SGHTA, FQGNSA. The CDR3 is CASSQDRASSTDTQYF. DNA for the CDR3: TGTGCCAGCAGCCAGGACAGGGCCTCTAGCACAGATACGCAGTATTTT.

The chain couples TRBV3-1 to TRBJ2-5; D perhaps matches TRBD1 (5 bases). CDR1 LGHDT and CDR2 YNNKEL come from the germline V gene (reference sequence). Trimming removed 0 bases at V and 4 bases at J, with 12 bases between. This CDR3 has 15 amino acids. This CDR3 reads CASSQDPSGLETQYF. The CDR3, as DNA: TGTGCCAGCAGCCAAGATCCTTCAGGGTTAGAGACCCAGTACTTC.

The rearrangement uses TRBV6-5 and TRBJ1-5; D ambiguous. Germline CDR1 and CDR2: MNHEY and SVGAGI. Between the trimmed V and J ends, which lost 0 bases and 7 bases, there was a span of 7 bases. The CDR3 totals 13 residues. The CDR3 sequence is CASSYSPGQPQHF. CDR3 sequence (DNA): TGTGCCAGCAGTTACTCTCCGGGACAGCCCCAGCATTTT.